This entry concerns a single T cell receptor (beta chain). This entry comes from a study of T cells expressing NK-cell markers. TCRdb reanalyzed the 5' RACE reads, giving one entry per CDR3 protein sequence and no DNA. This sample contains fewer than 550,000 distinct CDR3 sequences. The clonotype was recovered from a woman aged 45-65 years in good health. The specimen was blood T cells: a sorted CD56 or NKG2C T cell subset, CD4+ or CD8+ T cells, or bulk PBMC T cells (not recorded which).

The CDR3 reads CASRGLAGGLTQYF. The rearrangement links TRBV2 to TRBJ2-5; TCRdb names TRBD2, which stays unverified in the absence of DNA. The length of the CDR3 is 14 residues. Germline CDR1 and CDR2: SNHLY and FYNNEI.